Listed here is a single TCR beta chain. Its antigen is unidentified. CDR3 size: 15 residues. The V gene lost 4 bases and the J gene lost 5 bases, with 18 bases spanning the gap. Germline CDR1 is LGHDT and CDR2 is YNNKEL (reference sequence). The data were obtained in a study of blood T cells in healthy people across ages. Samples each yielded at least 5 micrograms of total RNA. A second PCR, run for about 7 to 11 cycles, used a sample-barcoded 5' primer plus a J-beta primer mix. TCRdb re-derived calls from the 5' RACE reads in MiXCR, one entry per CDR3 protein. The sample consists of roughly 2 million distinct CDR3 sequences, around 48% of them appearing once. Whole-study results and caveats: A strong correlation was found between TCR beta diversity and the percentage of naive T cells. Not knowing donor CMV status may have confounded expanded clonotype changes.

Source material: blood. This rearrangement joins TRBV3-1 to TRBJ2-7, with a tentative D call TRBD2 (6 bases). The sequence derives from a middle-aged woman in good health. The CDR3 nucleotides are TGTGCCAGCAGCCCGTTTATCGGTAGCGGCGACGAGCAGTACTTC. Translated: CASSPFIGSGDEQYF.